Below, 14 T cell receptor beta chains from the same sample are listed, as sequenced in a study of CD8 T cells in Susac syndrome. RNA totalling about 0.45 to 1 ug underwent reverse transcription with random hexamers. TCRdb re-called the immunoSEQ multiplex PCR reads through MiXCR, storing one row per CDR3 protein. There are 150,000 or so distinct CDR3 sequences in the sample; roughly 94% occur only once, and roughly 0.14% lies in the top ten. Sequenced: CD4+ T cells from PBMCs. The receptors derive from a human donor with Susac syndrome.

V and J are TRBV13 and TRBJ1-2, with D uncertain. V was clipped by 5 bases and J by 4 bases, with 20 bases between them. The germline V gene has CDR1 PRHDT and CDR2 FYEKMQ (reference sequence). The CDR3 length is 16 residues. This chain's CDR3 is CASSVGLRTDLYGYTF. The CDR3 nucleotides read TGTGCCAGCAGCGTGGGGTTAAGGACCGACCTCTATGGCTACACCTTC.

The CDR3 DNA reads as TGTGCCGGGACAGGGCGCCATTCACCCCTCCACTTT. Its translation is CAGTGRHSPLHF. The rearrangement uses TRBV21-1 and TRBJ1-6; TRBD1 reflects the table's D call only, with no check against the DNA. TRBV21-1 is recorded as a pseudogene. CDR3 length: 12 amino acids.

This rearrangement joins TRBV7-8 to TRBJ1-2; tentatively, D is TRBD1 (5 bases). V lost 1 base and J lost 2, with 20 bases in between. The length of the CDR3 is 18 residues. Germline V CDR1 and CDR2: SGHVS, FQNEAQ. The DNA of the CDR3 is TGTGCCAGCAGCTTAGGATGGGGCCGAGTTGCTCAGAACTATGGCTACACCTTC. Translating it yields CASSLGWGRVAQNYGYTF.

The CDR3 sequence is CASRFRQKSNEKLFF. CDR3 nucleotides: TGTGCCAGCAGATTCAGACAGAAATCTAATGAAAAACTGTTTTTT. This chain uses TRBV2 with TRBJ1-4; D perhaps matches TRBD1 (5 bases). CDR3 length equals 15 residues. Trimming took off 6 bases at V and 3 bases at J, with 14 bases between the two ends. Germline assignment: CDR1 SNHLY and CDR2 FYNNEI.

The rearrangement uses TRBV4-1 and TRBJ1-1, with TRBD1 as a possible D gene (5 bases). The CDR3 spans 14 residues. The V end was cut by 1 base, the J end by 5 bases, with 11 bases between. CDR1 is MGHRA, CDR2 YSYEKL, per germline. The CDR3 protein is CASSQGWRGTEAFF. CDR3 nucleotides: TGCGCCAGCAGCCAAGGGTGGAGGGGAACTGAAGCTTTCTTT.

This chain links TRBV6-5 with TRBJ1-1, with 8 bases lining up with TRBD1. The CDR3 is 13 amino acids. V was clipped by 8 bases and J by 4 bases; unmatched bases: 6. From germline, CDR1 is MNHEY and CDR2 SVGAGI. CDR3 nucleotides: TGTGCCAGCGAACGGACAGGGACCACTGAAGCTTTCTTT. Its translation: CASERTGTTEAFF.

The gene calls are TRBV25-1 and TRBJ2-7; D not resolved. Trimming shortened V by 3 bases and J by 5 bases, and 11 bases separated the two germline ends. The CDR3 totals 13 residues. Germline CDR1 is MGHDK and CDR2 is SYGVNS. The CDR3 region has the DNA TGTGCCAGCAGTGATGTAGGTGTGAACGAGCAGTACTTC. Encoded protein: CASSDVGVNEQYF.

The gene calls are TRBV7-9 and TRBJ2-1; D is possibly TRBD2 (7 bases). This CDR3 is 15 amino acids long. CDR1 is SEHNR and CDR2 is FQNEAQ in the germline V gene (reference sequence). Trimming took off 8 bases at V and 1 base at J, with 15 bases between the two ends. CDR3 in DNA: TGTGCCAGCGCGGCTGAGGGGGGGTCCTACAATGAGCAGTTCTTC. It encodes CASAAEGGSYNEQFF.

The chain employs TRBV6-4 and TRBJ2-1; 11 bases map to TRBD2. The J segment lost 7 bases and the V segment lost 0 bases, leaving 2 bases of the junction unmatched. This CDR3 has 15 residues. The germline CDR1 and CDR2 sequences are MRHNA and SNTAGT. The CDR3 DNA reads as TGTGCCAGCAGTGACTCAGTAGCGGGGGGGAATGAGCAGTTCTTC. It specifies CASSDSVAGGNEQFF.

This chain links TRBV29-1 with TRBJ1-1; D gene uncertain. The CDR3 is made up of 13 amino acids. Trimming cost V 1 base and J 5 bases, with 11 bases left between them. Germline V gene sequence: CDR1 SQVTM, CDR2 ANQGSEA. Here the CDR3 DNA reads TGCAGCGTTGAAGTCGAGACGGGTACTGAAGCTTTCTTT. Protein: CSVEVETGTEAFF.

The gene calls are TRBV7-9 and TRBJ2-2; 8 bases fit TRBD1. This CDR3 is built from 14 residues. Germline loops: CDR1 SEHNR, CDR2 FQNEAQ (reference sequence). V dropped 5 bases and J dropped 4; count of bases not matched to a gene: 3. The CDR3 here is CASSGTGGTGELFF. The CDR3 nucleotides read TGTGCCAGCAGCGGGACAGGAGGCACCGGGGAGCTGTTTTTT.

The rearrangement links TRBV29-1 to TRBJ1-2, with D maybe TRBD1 (5 bases). Germline loops: CDR1 SQVTM, CDR2 ANQGSEA. With 4 bases removed from V and 6 bases from J, the gap between germline ends came to 9 bases. The CDR3 is made up of 11 amino acids. The CDR3 DNA sequence: TGCAGCGTTGGCAGGGCGAATGGCTACACCTTC. Its translation is CSVGRANGYTF.

The chain recombines TRBV29-1 with TRBJ2-2, with D maybe TRBD2 (5 bases). The V gene lost 2 bases and the J gene lost 1 base, with 23 bases spanning the gap. The CDR3 spans 19 residues. Germline CDR1 SQVTM, CDR2 ANQGSEA. CDR3 loop: CSVEQPNVRRAGNTGELFF. The CDR3 DNA is TGCAGCGTTGAACAGCCCAACGTCCGGCGGGCCGGGAACACCGGGGAGCTGTTTTTT.

The chain combines TRBV4-3 with TRBJ2-5; 9 nucleotides agree with TRBD2. The V and J ends lost 2 bases and 1 base, in that order; junction bases with no gene match: 5. Germline-derived CDR1 and CDR2 are LGHNA and YSLEER. CDR3 length: 16 residues. Here the CDR3 reads CASSQSPSGIQETQYF. Written as DNA, the CDR3 is TGCGCCAGCAGCCAATCGCCTAGCGGGATCCAAGAGACCCAGTACTTC.